This TCR beta chain was observed in a study of cytomegalovirus exposure and HLA in healthy donors. The study ran its PCR with 60 Vbeta and 13 Jbeta primers. Sequencing used immunoSEQ multiplex PCR; TCRdb keeps in-frame clones, though not all of them. Of roughly 150,000 clones in the sample, around 86% were seen once. The germline V gene encodes CDR1 MNHEY and CDR2 SVGAGI. V shed 0 bases and J 3 bases; nucleotides not matched to a gene: 2. CDR3 length: 16 amino acids. This chain connects TRBV6-5 to TRBJ2-7; TRBD2 matches 13 bases. The material sequenced was PBMCs. This receptor was obtained from a man aged 45-65 years in good health and CMV-seropositive. Here the CDR3 reads CASSYSGTSGNYEQYF. The DNA of the CDR3 is TGTGCCAGCAGTTACTCCGGGACTAGCGGGAACTACGAGCAGTACTTC.